This T cell receptor beta chain was captured in a study of T cell repertoires in cytomegalovirus infection. Study summary: Based on public TCR beta signatures, there were indications of CMV infection and of a matching HLA type. General study results and limits: The ex vivo response was dominated by HLA-C-restricted CMV-specific TCR beta clonotypes.

CDR3 size: 14 residues. V lost 9 bases, J lost 0 bases, and 5 bases stayed unmatched. Germline V gives CDR1 KGHDR, CDR2 SFDVKD. With respect to this clonotype: Its antigen is undetermined.

Each CDR3 protein is one row after TCRdb ran MiXCR on the reads. The sample lists hundreds of thousands of distinct CDR3 sequences, about a third occurring once. The receptor was derived from a human donor in good health (CMV status not recorded). Some clones in this sample may be carry-over from other donors' samples. The chain recombines TRBV24-1 with TRBJ2-5; 8 bases map to TRBD2. Sequencing was done on a sample of PBMCs. The CDR3 coding sequence is TGTGCCACCTCTGAGCGGGGGTACCAAGAGACCCAGTACTTC. This gives the protein CATSERGYQETQYF.